Each of the 25 T cell receptor beta chains below was sequenced from the same sample in a study of Ad26.COV2.S vaccination and SARS-CoV-2 variants (dated by TCRdb to the early 2020s). The library came from the immunoSEQ multiplex PCR assay. Drawn from immuneACCESS, this table holds only the in-frame rearrangements with V and J called that TCRdb kept. Clones are partly lost; checked studies trace under half to an unresolved V gene and leave the rest unexplained. The sample records approximately 480,000 clones, roughly nine tenths of which are singletons. Clones ranked in the top ten supply 13% of the sample. The sample's treatment or condition label, in plain terms: roughly 18 received Ad26.COV2.S at low or high dose, single or two shots; roughly five received placebo; per-sample allocation not given. For vaccine and placebo recipients, the sequenced repertoires came from samples collected on day 63 after the first injection.

This specimen was peripheral blood, taken in a trial of Ad26.COV2.S vaccine versus placebo. The receptor source for this set is a person aged 18-60 years who received the Ad26.COV2.S COVID-19 vaccine or a placebo.

This rearrangement joins TRBV28 to TRBJ2-5; the match to TRBD1 covers 8 bases. V lost 5 bases and J lost 7; bases outside the gene matches: 12. This CDR3 spans 15 amino acids. In germline, CDR1 is MDHEN, CDR2 SYDVKM. CDR3 DNA sequence: TGTGCCAGCAGTACCCCGGACAGGGAATGGGCGACCCAGTACTTC. Residues: CASSTPDREWATQYF.

The chain is built from TRBV28 and TRBJ1-5; D not certain. Deletions cut 3 bases from V and 1 base from J, with 4 bases between. Germline lookup yields CDR1 MDHEN and CDR2 SYDVKM. The CDR3 loop spans 13 amino acids. The DNA for the CDR3 is TGTGCCAGCAGTTTTTTGAGCAATCAGCCCCAGCATTTT. Its translation: CASSFLSNQPQHF.

The V call is TRBV7-9, the J call TRBJ1-4; D possibly corresponds to TRBD1 (6 bases). Trimming took off 4 bases at V and 4 bases at J, with 16 bases between the two ends. The length of the CDR3 is 16 residues. Germline loops: CDR1 SEHNR, CDR2 FQNEAQ (reference sequence). CDR3 loop: CASSSLGQTFNEKLFF. In nucleotides, the CDR3 is TGTGCCAGCAGCTCCCTAGGACAGACCTTTAATGAAAAACTGTTTTTT.

This chain uses TRBV27 with TRBJ2-1; TRBD2 aligns across 7 bases. The CDR3 extends over 12 amino acids. CDR1 MNHEY and CDR2 SMNVEV come from the germline V gene (reference sequence). V lost 7 bases, J lost 9 bases, and 6 bases stayed unmatched. The CDR3 region has the DNA TGTGCCAGCAAGCGGGATGCTGTTGAGCAGTTCTTC. It yields the protein CASKRDAVEQFF.

This clone was recorded only once. This rearrangement joins TRBV28 to TRBJ2-5, with D perhaps matching TRBD1 or TRBD2 (5 bases each). CDR1 and CDR2 from the germline V gene are MDHEN and SYDVKM. The ends were cut back, 7 bases at V and 5 bases at J, with 14 bases in the middle. There are 13 residues in the CDR3. CDR3 protein: CASTRRGGETQYF. CDR3 nucleotide sequence: TGTGCCAGCACTCGAAGGGGCGGGGAGACCCAGTACTTC.

This chain links TRBV4-3 with TRBJ1-2; the D gene is possibly TRBD1 (5 bases). CDR1 and CDR2 (germline): LGHNA, YSLEER. Trimming left V 0 bases short and J 8 bases short, with 19 bases between. The CDR3 runs 16 residues. The CDR3 bases are TGCGCCAGCAGCCAAGAGGAGGGACTGGCCGGGCGAGGCTACACCTTC. Its translation: CASSQEEGLAGRGYTF.

This chain joins TRBV5-6 and TRBJ2-3, with TRBD2 matching over 13 bases. This CDR3 has 15 amino acids. J was trimmed by 3 bases and V by 4 bases; bases with no gene match: 2. Germline CDR1 reads SGHDT; CDR2 reads YYEEEE. CDR3 protein: CASSGLAGATDTQYF. DNA for the CDR3: TGTGCCAGCAGCGGACTAGCGGGAGCTACAGATACGCAGTATTTT.

This clone was seen a few times. The same CDR3 also results from other DNA sequences found in this sample. The chain joins TRBV27 to TRBJ2-7; 11 bases match TRBD2. The CDR3 spans 15 residues. V shed 2 bases and J 1 base; nucleotides not matched to a gene: 1. CDR1 MNHEY and CDR2 SMNVEV come from the germline V gene (reference sequence). The CDR3 sequence is CASSLGTSGSYEQYF. CDR3 nucleotides: TGTGCCAGCAGTTTAGGGACTAGCGGTTCCTACGAGCAGTACTTC.

The rearrangement uses TRBV9 and TRBJ1-4; TRBD1 is a possible D gene (6 bases). CDR1 and CDR2 (germline): SGDLS, YYNGEE. This CDR3 spans 15 amino acids. V was shortened by 0 bases and J by 7 bases, with 13 bases between the two germline ends. This chain's CDR3 is CASSVGGWTAEKLFF. The CDR3 nucleotides are TGTGCCAGCAGCGTAGGAGGGTGGACAGCTGAAAAACTGTTTTTT.

The rearrangement joins TRBV6-5 to TRBJ1-1; D gene ambiguous. The CDR3 covers 11 residues. V dropped 6 bases and J dropped 9 bases, with 11 bases sitting between them. The V gene's germline CDR1 is MNHEY and CDR2 SVGAGI. The chain's CDR3 is CASSLPGKAFF. The CDR3 nucleotides are TGTGCCAGCAGCTTACCGGGGAAAGCTTTCTTT.

This rearrangement joins TRBV12-2 to TRBJ2-1; TRBD2, the D gene given by the table, was not confirmed from the DNA. TRBV12-2 is annotated as a pseudogene. The CDR3 sequence is 16 residues long. DNA for the CDR3: TGTGCAAGTCGCTTAGCCCCCCCCGGGGTAAACAATGAGCAGTTCTTC. The encoded protein is CASRLAPPGVNNEQFF.

The chain links TRBV5-1 to TRBJ2-3; TRBD2 agrees at 12 bases. CDR3 length equals 18 residues. With V trimmed by 0 bases and J by 1 base, 6 bases remained unmatched. Germline values: CDR1 SGHRS, CDR2 YFSETQ. DNA for the CDR3: TGCGCCAGCAGCTTGGGACTAGCGGGAGTTCGAGGCACAGATACGCAGTATTTT. Translated: CASSLGLAGVRGTDTQYF.

The V and J genes are TRBV19 and TRBJ1-4; D is perhaps TRBD1 (6 bases). This CDR3 has 16 residues. V gave up 6 bases and J gave up 6 bases, with 20 bases separating them. The germline CDR1 and CDR2 sequences are LNHDA and SQIVND (reference sequence). In DNA form, the CDR3 reads TGTGCCAGTAGAAAACTGAGGACAGTAAGAGATGAAAAACTGTTTTTT. Translated: CASRKLRTVRDEKLFF.

The V and J genes are TRBV7-3 and TRBJ2-7; D is unresolved. The CDR3 totals 13 residues. The V gene's germline CDR1 is SGHTA and CDR2 FQGTGA. V lost 0 bases, J lost 3 bases, and 6 bases lay in between. As DNA, the CDR3 is TGTGCCAGCAGCTTAACGGTGGGCTACGAGCAGTACTTC. The encoded protein is CASSLTVGYEQYF.

The chain links TRBV5-1 to TRBJ1-1; D remains ambiguous. Germline V gene lookup returns CDR1 SGHRS and CDR2 YFSETQ. The CDR3 contains 14 residues. V dropped 8 bases and J dropped 0 bases, with 14 bases sitting between them. In DNA form, the CDR3 reads TGCGCCAGTTTTGAGGCTCCTATGAACACTGAAGCTTTCTTT. Translating it yields CASFEAPMNTEAFF.

The V call is TRBV28, the J call TRBJ1-2; D perhaps matches TRBD1 (6 bases). Per germline, CDR1 MDHEN and CDR2 SYDVKM. The germline V and J ends were trimmed by 7 bases and 7 bases, with 19 bases remaining between them. This CDR3 is built from 14 residues. As DNA, the CDR3 is TGTGCCAGCAATCGACGGGGGGGCGCGGTTGGCTACACCTTC. This codes for CASNRRGGAVGYTF.

This chain uses TRBV24-1 with TRBJ2-7; TRBD2 might be the D (6 bases). Germline CDR1 reads KGHDR; CDR2 reads SFDVKD. The CDR3 length is 13 residues. The V and J ends lost 8 bases and 6 bases respectively, with 16 bases between them. CDR3 bases: TGTGCCACCAACGGGGGAGAGGGGAGCGAGCAGTACTTC. Amino acids: CATNGGEGSEQYF.

The chain has TRBV5-8 and TRBJ2-1; TRBD2 agrees at 11 bases. Germline trimming cut 4 bases from V and 5 bases from J; bases unmatched to any gene: 8. Germline assignment: CDR1 SGHTS and CDR2 YDEGEE. The length of the CDR3 is 16 residues. The CDR3 spells CASSPALAGGNNEQFF. The CDR3 nucleotides read TGTGCCAGCAGCCCGGCCCTAGCGGGAGGTAACAATGAGCAGTTCTTC.

CDR3 sequence reads: CASSFLAVYNEQFF. The CDR3 DNA reads TGTGCCAGCAGTTTTCTAGCGGTCTACAATGAGCAGTTCTTC. The V and J genes are TRBV27 and TRBJ2-1, with TRBD2 matching 7 bases. The CDR3 extends over 14 amino acids. Trimming removed 3 bases from V and 3 bases from J; junction bases left unmatched: 2. The V gene's germline CDR1 is MNHEY and CDR2 SMNVEV (reference sequence).

The genes are TRBV29-1 and TRBJ2-3; D is possibly TRBD1 or TRBD2 (5 bases each). The length of the CDR3 is 13 residues. V shed 4 bases and J shed 2 bases, with 10 bases lying between them. CDR1 is SQVTM, CDR2 ANQGSEA, per germline. The CDR3 nucleotides read TGCAGCGTTGGGGGGATGCACACAGATACGCAGTATTTT. Translation gives CSVGGMHTDTQYF.

This rearrangement joins TRBV3-1 (or the pseudogene TRBV3-2) to TRBJ1-6; D call uncertain. Looked up from germline, CDR1 is LGHDT and CDR2 is YNNKEL (reference sequence). The length of the CDR3 is 14 residues. V dropped 6 bases and J dropped 0 bases, with 6 bases sitting between them. The CDR3 reads CASSPSSYNSPLHF. In DNA form, the CDR3 reads TGTGCCAGCAGTCCGAGCTCCTATAATTCACCCCTCCACTTT.

This chain uses TRBV5-4 with TRBJ2-1; D is possibly TRBD1 (6 bases). Germline V lookup: CDR1 SGHNT, CDR2 YYREEE (reference sequence). This CDR3 comprises 14 residues. Trimming removed 3 bases from V and 9 bases from J, with 16 bases in between. The CDR3 DNA is TGTGCCAGCAGCTCCCAGCAGGGGTTGGGTGAGCAGTTCTTC. Amino acids: CASSSQQGLGEQFF.

V gene TRBV19 combines with J gene TRBJ2-3; TRBD1 agrees at 9 bases. CDR1 and CDR2 from the germline V gene are LNHDA and SQIVND (reference sequence). The CDR3 consists of 16 residues. After removal of 4 bases from V and 1 base from J, the junction contained 6 bases not matched to a gene. CDR3 residues: CASSNKTGGRTDTQYF. CDR3 coding DNA: TGTGCCAGTAGTAACAAGACAGGGGGGCGCACAGATACGCAGTATTTT.

This clone was detected once. The chain is built from TRBV28 and TRBJ2-2; D gene uncertain. V lost 5 bases, J lost 6 bases, and 4 bases lay in between. This CDR3 is 11 amino acids long. Germline CDR1 and CDR2: MDHEN and SYDVKM. The CDR3 nucleotides read TGTGCCAGCAGTCTGCCCGGGGAGCTGTTTTTT. Translated, it gives CASSLPGELFF.

The V call is TRBV28, the J call TRBJ2-1; possibly TRBD1 for D (6 bases). Germline CDR1 and CDR2: MDHEN and SYDVKM. The CDR3 sequence is 15 residues long. V dropped 1 base and J dropped 3 bases, with 10 bases sitting between them. CDR3 sequence: CASSLSTGHYNEQFF. CDR3 sequence (DNA): TGTGCCAGCAGTTTATCGACGGGACACTACAATGAGCAGTTCTTC.